A selection of T cell receptor beta chains follows, all from one sample in a study of T cells in Graves' hyperthyroidism and ophthalmopathy. MiXCR, applied by TCRdb to the multiplex PCR reads, yields one record per CDR3 protein. This table has fewer than 650,000 distinct CDR3 sequences, roughly 14% appearing once. Specimen: blood. These receptors came from a woman in her thirties with Graves' hyperthyroidism that later progressed to Graves' ophthalmopathy. The CDR3 runs from the conserved cysteine through the conserved F or W. The D gene is left open where the match is weak. For some rows the clone size is stated as once, few or many, or as a class when expanded; others skip it.

D,size,J,V,DNA,CDR3
TRBD2,-,TRBJ2-3,TRBV11-3,TGTGCCAGCAGCGGGCGGGAGGACCCCACAGATACGCAGTATTTT,CASSGREDPTDTQYF
-,many,TRBJ2-7,TRBV27,TGTGCCAGCAGGAACCCCGGGACATATGGCAACGAGCAGTACTTC,CASRNPGTYGNEQYF
TRBD1,many,TRBJ2-2,TRBV11-2,TGTGCCAGCAGCTTACAGGGGGCGCTTGGCGGGGAGCTGTTTTTT,CASSLQGALGGELFF
TRBD2,many,TRBJ2-7,TRBV5-1,TGCGCCAGCAGCACGGATGGAATGACTAGCGGGGGGGAGCAGTACTTC,CASSTDGMTSGGEQYF
-,many,TRBJ2-6,TRBV29-1,TGCAGCGTGGTAGAACAGGGATCCGGGGCCAACGTCCTGACTTTC,CSVVEQGSGANVLTF
TRBD2,few,TRBJ2-7,TRBV10-3,TGTGCCATCAGCGGACTAGCGGGAGGGGCCTCCTACGAGCAGTACTTC,CAISGLAGGASYEQYF
-,many,TRBJ1-1,TRBV6-2/TRBV6-3,TGTGCCAGCAGTTACTCATTATGGGGGGACAATACTGAAGCTTTCTTT,CASSYSLWGDNTEAFF
-,few,TRBJ1-5,TRBV19,TGTGCCAGTAGATCAAACAGGGAAGGGAATCAGCCCCAGCATTTT,CASRSNREGNQPQHF
TRBD1,many,TRBJ2-7,TRBV27,TGTGCCAGCTGGGCAGGGGGCATGGACGAGCAGTACTTC,CASWAGGMDEQYF
-,many,TRBJ2-1,TRBV5-1,TGCGCCAGCAGCTTGGGAAGCGGAAGCTCCTACAATGAGCAGTTCTTC,CASSLGSGSSYNEQFF
-,many,TRBJ1-4,TRBV3-1,TGTGCCAGCAGCCAGGGGAGGTTCACTAATGAAAAACTGTTTTTT,CASSQGRFTNEKLFF
-,-,TRBJ1-1,TRBV7-2,TGTGCCAGCAGCTATAAGGGGAACACTGAAGCTTTCTTT,CASSYKGNTEAFF
-,many,TRBJ2-2,TRBV10-3,TGTGCCATCAGTGAGCTCGGAACAGCGAACACCGGGGAGCTGTTTTTT,CAISELGTANTGELFF
-,few,TRBJ1-2,TRBV4-1,TGCGCCAGCAGCCCAGCCGGGACAAAGTATGGCTACACCTTC,CASSPAGTKYGYTF
TRBD1,many,TRBJ1-5,TRBV27,TGTGCCAGCAGTCGGGACAGGGTAGCGATCAATCAGCCCCAGCATTTT,CASSRDRVAINQPQHF
TRBD2,many,TRBJ2-3,TRBV7-2,TGTGCCAGCAGCTCAGGGACTAGCGGGAGGGAGGGGGATACGCAGTATTTT,CASSSGTSGREGDTQYF
TRBD1,few,TRBJ2-7,TRBV6-1,TGTGCCAGCAGAAACGCCGGGACAGCTACTAACTACGAGCAGTACTTC,CASRNAGTATNYEQYF
TRBD1,many,TRBJ1-1,TRBV27,TGTGCCAGCACCCCTCAACCGGGACAGGGGGCAACTGAAGCTTTCTTT,CASTPQPGQGATEAFF
TRBD1,few,TRBJ1-2,TRBV5-1,TGCGCCAGCAGCTTAACACAGGGGGCTCGGTATGGCTACACCTTC,CASSLTQGARYGYTF
-,few,TRBJ1-2,TRBV28,TGTGCAGGAGAGGGTAACTATGGCTACACCTTC,CAGEGNYGYTF